These T cell receptor beta chains were read from a single sample in a study of T cell responses to AZD1222 COVID-19 vaccine. The data were produced by immunoSEQ multiplex PCR, yet TCRdb's version contains in-frame clones alone and is incomplete. The table has tens of thousands of clones, nearly 90% seen once. Source: peripheral blood, taken on day 0 of MenACWY control vaccination. These receptors all stem from an adult in good health. The CDR3 runs from the conserved cysteine through the conserved F or W. A D gene is named only where the DNA matches it firmly. Size is omitted from some rows. Given values are once, few, many or a class for expanded clones.

CDR3aa	CDR3nt	abundance	v_gene	j_gene	d_gene
CASSQGPEAFF	TGTGCCAGCAGCCAAGGGCCAGAAGCTTTCTTT	NA	TRBV4-2	TRBJ1-1	NA
CASTIGGLTEAFF	TGTGCCAGCACTATTGGGGGCCTCACTGAAGCTTTCTTT	NA	TRBV7-6	TRBJ1-1	NA
CASSMTGQGFLEQYF	TGTGCCAGCAGCATGACGGGACAGGGCTTTCTGGAGCAGTACTTC	NA	TRBV28	TRBJ2-7	TRBD1
CASSPRTGLGYTF	TGTGCCAGCAGTCCACGGACAGGGTTAGGCTACACCTTC	NA	TRBV28	TRBJ1-2	TRBD1
CAWSGRGYSNQPQHF	TGTGCCTGGAGCGGGCGGGGGTATAGCAATCAGCCCCAGCATTTT	NA	TRBV30	TRBJ1-5	NA
CASSPGLGGNEQYF	TGTGCCAGCAGCCCCGGTCTAGGTGGGAACGAGCAGTACTTC	few	TRBV5-6	TRBJ2-7	NA
CATSRASPLDEQYF	TGTGCCACCAGCAGAGCCAGCCCTTTGGACGAGCAGTACTTC	NA	TRBV15	TRBJ2-7	NA
CASSQDPGQPQHF	TGTGCCAGCAGCCAAGATCCGGGACAGCCCCAGCATTTT	NA	TRBV3-1/TRBV3-2	TRBJ1-5	NA
CASSQRGRDFQETQYF	TGCGCCAGCAGCCAAAGGGGCCGGGACTTCCAAGAGACCCAGTACTTC	NA	TRBV4-1	TRBJ2-5	NA
CASSRGQYTEAFF	TGTGCCAGCAGCCGAGGACAGTACACTGAAGCTTTCTTT	NA	TRBV7-3	TRBJ1-1	NA
CASSFSAGGAFF	TGTGCCAGCAGTTTTTCAGCAGGTGGAGCTTTCTTT	NA	TRBV12-3/TRBV12-4	TRBJ1-1	NA
CASSAAAMNTEAFF	TGTGCCAGCAGCGCGGCAGCCATGAACACTGAAGCTTTCTTT	NA	TRBV9	TRBJ1-1	NA
CASSMQGVYYGYTF	TGTGCCAGTAGTATGCAGGGAGTCTACTATGGCTACACCTTC	NA	TRBV19	TRBJ1-2	NA
CASSSGTVPYEQYF	TGTGCCAGCAGTTCCGGGACAGTCCCCTACGAGCAGTACTTC	NA	TRBV6-2/TRBV6-3	TRBJ2-7	TRBD1
CASSITRTGSGQPQHF	TGTGCCAGTAGTATCACCAGGACAGGGAGCGGTCAGCCCCAGCATTTT	NA	TRBV19	TRBJ1-5	TRBD1
CASSFTRSGRLNTEAFF	TGTGCCAGCAGCTTCACCCGGTCGGGGCGGTTGAACACTGAAGCTTTCTTT	few	TRBV7-4	TRBJ1-1	NA
CASSPGSLGGDSQPQHF	TGTGCCAGCAGCCCCGGATCCCTGGGAGGTGATAGTCAGCCCCAGCATTTT	NA	TRBV3-1/TRBV3-2	TRBJ1-5	NA
CASSLAHTGTGKETQYF	TGTGCTAGCAGCTTAGCCCACACCGGGACAGGGAAAGAGACCCAGTACTTC	NA	TRBV7-7	TRBJ2-5	TRBD1
CASSHAGGQYEQYF	TGTGCCAGCAGCCATGCGGGGGGGCAGTACGAGCAGTACTTC	NA	TRBV3-1/TRBV3-2	TRBJ2-7	TRBD2
CASSSTAGQGEKLFF	TGTGCCAGCAGCTCAACGGCGGGACAGGGCGAAAAACTGTTTTTT	NA	TRBV7-9	TRBJ1-4	TRBD1
CASSFRQNTEAFF	TGTGCCAGCAGTTTCCGGCAGAACACTGAAGCTTTCTTT	NA	TRBV12-3/TRBV12-4	TRBJ1-1	NA
CASSYGRQPGANVLTF	TGTGCCAGCAGTTACGGGCGACAACCTGGGGCCAACGTCCTGACTTTC	NA	TRBV6-5	TRBJ2-6	NA
CATSRLADPSSTDTQYF	TGTGCCACCTCAAGACTAGCGGATCCTTCTAGCACAGATACGCAGTATTTT	NA	TRBV7-9	TRBJ2-3	TRBD2
CASSLGTGTSGYNEQFF	TGTGCCAGCAGCTTGGGGACCGGGACTAGCGGGTACAATGAGCAGTTCTTC	NA	TRBV5-4	TRBJ2-1	TRBD2
CASSFAVTNQPQHF	TGTGCCAGCAGTTTTGCAGTGACAAATCAGCCCCAGCATTTT	many	TRBV28	TRBJ1-5	NA
CASSYSSIPHQETQYF	TGTGCCAGCAGTTACTCTTCCATTCCTCATCAAGAGACCCAGTACTTC	NA	TRBV6-5	TRBJ2-5	NA
CASSELRTDSGNTIYF	TGTGCCAGCAGTGAACTAAGGACAGACTCTGGAAACACCATATATTTT	NA	TRBV25-1	TRBJ1-3	NA
CASSLRQGEQYF	TGTGCCAGCAGCCTACGACAGGGCGAGCAGTACTTC	NA	TRBV5-4	TRBJ2-7	TRBD1
CASSLTGTDYEQYF	TGTGCCAGCAGCTTAACCGGGACAGATTACGAGCAGTACTTC	few	TRBV5-4	TRBJ2-7	TRBD1
CAWSASSTDTQYF	TGTGCCTGGAGTGCCTCTAGCACAGATACGCAGTATTTT	NA	TRBV30	TRBJ2-3	NA
CASSLGLSEGNEQFF	TGCGCCAGCAGCTTGGGACTTTCGGAGGGCAATGAGCAGTTCTTC	NA	TRBV5-1	TRBJ2-1	NA
CASSIENRERQPQHF	TGTGCCAGTAGTATCGAAAACAGGGAACGTCAGCCCCAGCATTTT	NA	TRBV19	TRBJ1-5	NA
CASGDQGKQIEAFF	TGTGCCAGTGGAGACCAGGGAAAACAAATTGAAGCTTTCTTT	NA	TRBV19	TRBJ1-1	NA
CASSYGGGFTDTQYF	TGTGCCAGCAGTTATGGGGGGGGGTTCACAGATACGCAGTATTTT	NA	TRBV6-5	TRBJ2-3	TRBD2
CASSVGPQYGNTIYF	TGTGCCAGCAGCGTAGGGCCGCAGTACGGAAACACCATATATTTT	NA	TRBV9	TRBJ1-3	NA
CASSLARAYEQYF	TGTGCCAGCAGTTTAGCTCGGGCCTACGAGCAGTACTTC	NA	TRBV12-3/TRBV12-4	TRBJ2-7	NA
CASSISGTTNTEAFF	TGTGCCAGTAGTATATCCGGAACAACGAACACTGAAGCTTTCTTT	once	TRBV19	TRBJ1-1	NA
CASSGPRTGGTDTQYF	TGTGCCAGCAGCGGCCCGAGGACAGGGGGAACAGATACGCAGTATTTT	NA	TRBV9	TRBJ2-3	TRBD1
CASSVESQLAGQETQYF	TGTGCCAGCAGCGTAGAATCCCAGCTAGCGGGACAAGAGACCCAGTACTTC	NA	TRBV9	TRBJ2-5	TRBD2
CASSLAPGNTEAFF	TGTGCCAGCAGCTTAGCCCCAGGGAACACTGAAGCTTTCTTT	NA	TRBV7-3	TRBJ1-1	NA
CATLTGGLNTEAFF	TGTGCCACTCTGACAGGGGGGCTGAACACTGAAGCTTTCTTT	NA	TRBV6-5	TRBJ1-1	TRBD1
CASSPPEGAYEQYF	TGTGCCAGCAGCCCACCGGAGGGCGCCTACGAGCAGTACTTC	NA	TRBV7-9	TRBJ2-7	NA
CASRPGGGRNTEAFF	TGTGCCAGCAGGCCCGGAGGGGGCCGGAACACTGAAGCTTTCTTT	NA	TRBV6-5	TRBJ1-1	TRBD1
CASSAIGSVYEQYF	TGCGCCAGCAGCGCGATTGGTTCTGTATACGAGCAGTACTTC	NA	TRBV5-1	TRBJ2-7	NA
CANQGAQNTEAFF	TGTGCCAACCAGGGGGCCCAAAACACTGAAGCTTTCTTT	NA	TRBV2	TRBJ1-1	TRBD1
CASSYSKTSGAPTDTQYF	TGTGCCAGCAGTTACTCGAAGACTAGCGGGGCCCCCACAGATACGCAGTATTTT	NA	TRBV6-2/TRBV6-3	TRBJ2-3	TRBD2
CASSSPPTGVTEAFF	TGTGCCAGCAGTTCTCCCCCCACTGGGGTCACTGAAGCTTTCTTT	NA	TRBV28	TRBJ1-1	NA
CASRGAPATDTQYF	TGTGCCTCGCGGGGGGCCCCTGCCACAGATACGCAGTATTTT	NA	TRBV10-3	TRBJ2-3	TRBD2
CSASPGTGTTNEKLFF	TGCAGTGCTAGTCCCGGGACAGGGACAACTAATGAAAAACTGTTTTTT	few	TRBV20-1	TRBJ1-4	TRBD1
CASSPGNNLSPLHF	TGTGCCAGCTCACCAGGGAATAACCTTTCACCCCTCCACTTT	NA	TRBV18	TRBJ1-6	NA
CASSPSPTGTSGNTIYF	TGCGCCAGCAGCCCTTCGCCAACAGGGACCTCTGGAAACACCATATATTTT	once	TRBV4-1	TRBJ1-3	NA
CASSLVTGGNSPLHF	TGTGCCAGCAGCTTGGTGACAGGGGGGAATTCACCCCTCCACTTT	NA	TRBV5-5	TRBJ1-6	TRBD1
CASSQETGPYGYTF	TGCGCCAGCAGCCAAGAAACAGGCCCCTATGGCTACACCTTC	NA	TRBV4-3	TRBJ1-2	NA
CASSLKLAGTGELFF	TGCGCCAGCAGCTTGAAACTAGCGGGCACCGGGGAGCTGTTTTTT	NA	TRBV5-1	TRBJ2-2	TRBD2
CASSPGQSQETQYF	TGTGCCAGTAGTCCAGGACAGTCCCAAGAGACCCAGTACTTC	NA	TRBV19	TRBJ2-5	NA
CASSYRSEAFF	TGTGCCAGCAGTTACAGGTCCGAAGCTTTCTTT	few	TRBV6-5	TRBJ1-1	NA
CASMGGYYTEAFF	TGTGCCAGCATGGGGGGGTATTACACTGAAGCTTTCTTT	once	TRBV12-3/TRBV12-4	TRBJ1-1	NA
CAWKRDSLNTEAFF	TGTGCCTGGAAACGGGACTCCTTGAACACTGAAGCTTTCTTT	NA	TRBV30	TRBJ1-1	NA